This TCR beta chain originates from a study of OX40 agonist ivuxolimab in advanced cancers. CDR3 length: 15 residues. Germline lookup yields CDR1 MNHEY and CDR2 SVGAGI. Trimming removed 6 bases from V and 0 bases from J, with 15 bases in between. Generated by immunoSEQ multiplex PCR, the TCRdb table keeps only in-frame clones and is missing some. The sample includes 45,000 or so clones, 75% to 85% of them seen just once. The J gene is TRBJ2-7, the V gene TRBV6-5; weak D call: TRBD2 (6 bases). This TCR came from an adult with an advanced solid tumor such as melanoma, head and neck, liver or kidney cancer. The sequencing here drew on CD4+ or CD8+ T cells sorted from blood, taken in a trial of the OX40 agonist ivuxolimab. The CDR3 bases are TGTGCCAGCAGGCCTCAGGGAGGAATCTCCTACGAGCAGTACTTC. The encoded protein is CASRPQGGISYEQYF.